This T cell receptor (beta chain) was recorded in a study of cytomegalovirus exposure and HLA in healthy donors. Study-wide points: The authors confirmed in vitro that a few CMV-associated chains were specific for CMV antigens. Cytomegalovirus status was reportedly diagnosed by the classifier with high sensitivity and specificity. The study labeled 164 TCR beta chains cytomegalovirus-associated.

Comment on this clone: What it binds is not known.

This CDR3 has 16 amino acids. J gave up 5 bases and V 2 bases, and 8 bases lay outside the gene matches. CDR1 MNHEY and CDR2 SMNVEV come from the germline V gene (reference sequence). Some clones are missing from TCRdb's copy, which holds only in-frame ones; the method was immunoSEQ multiplex PCR. The data contain 80,000 to 100,000 clones, around nine tenths of them singletons. This chain uses TRBV27 with TRBJ2-3, with 9 bases that match TRBD1. Sequenced material: PBMCs. The sequence derives from a woman aged 25 to 45 in good health and CMV-seronegative. CDR3 nucleotide sequence: TGTGCCAGCAGTTTACCCGGACAGGGGTCAGAAGATACGCAGTATTTT. It translates to CASSLPGQGSEDTQYF.